This TCR beta chain was observed in a study of T cells after yellow fever vaccination. Turning to the study itself: Low-cell-number fractions were prepared with SMART-Seq v4 Ultra Low Input. Overall study findings and caveats: Booster sampling recovered most clones from primary vaccination (around 96% CD4, roughly 86% CD8). A minor fraction of clonotypes spanned both CD4 and CD8 compartments. Although the secondary response was weaker, it peaked faster, at day 5 versus 15.

This clonotype was observed a few times. The antigen remains undetermined. The CDR3 loop spans 19 amino acids. Germline V lookup: CDR1 SEHNR, CDR2 FQNEAQ (reference sequence). V was shortened by 3 bases and J by 0 bases, with 18 bases between the two germline ends. TCRdb called the 5' RACE reads again in MiXCR, with one record for every CDR3 protein. The sample carries some 300,000 distinct CDR3 sequences, roughly 3.5% recorded once. This sequence was found in a man aged 18 to 35 who received the YFV17D yellow fever vaccine. This chain connects TRBV7-9 to TRBJ2-6; a weak D match, TRBD1 (5 bases). The material was PBMCs, obtained on the day of the yellow fever booster vaccination. CDR3 region: CASSLEPWTKSSGANVLTF. DNA for the CDR3: TGTGCCAGCAGCTTGGAGCCCTGGACAAAGAGCTCTGGGGCCAACGTCCTGACTTTC.